The rows below give T cell receptor beta chains drawn from one sample of a study of T cells after yellow fever vaccination. TCRdb re-derived calls from the 5' RACE reads in MiXCR, one entry per CDR3 protein. The sample contains 90,000 to 150,000 distinct CDR3 sequences, roughly 7.9% of which appear only once. The specimen comprised CD4+ T cells sorted from PBMCs, sampled approximately 40 days after the first yellow fever vaccination. The receptor source for this set is a man in his late teens or twenties who received the YFV17D yellow fever vaccine. Both conserved end residues are part of each CDR3. Each record gives: V gene, D gene, clone size, J gene, CDR3 DNA, CDR3 protein. D genes are given only for firm matches. Clone sizes are given selectively: once, few, many, or a class where the clone is expanded.

TRBV28	NA	many	TRBJ2-1	TGTGCCAGCAGTTCCCTCAGGGTCCCCCCTGGCCTTATTGAGCAGTTCTTC	CASSSLRVPPGLIEQFF
TRBV11-2	NA	many	TRBJ2-7	TGTGCCAGTGAACAGGGTTACGAGCAGTACTTC	CASEQGYEQYF
TRBV2	TRBD2	many	TRBJ2-5	TGTGCCAGCAGTGATATTAGCGGGGGAGGGCCCCAGTACTTC	CASSDISGGGPQYF
TRBV5-1	TRBD1	many	TRBJ2-1	TGCGCCAGCAGCGGACCGGGACAGGGAATAGCCAATGAGCAGTTCTTC	CASSGPGQGIANEQFF
TRBV7-9	NA	few	TRBJ1-3	TGTGCCAGCAGCTTACAGGGAATTGGAAACACCATATATTTT	CASSLQGIGNTIYF
TRBV19	TRBD1	many	TRBJ2-5	TGTGCCAGTAGTACCGGGACAGGGAACAGGGAGACCCAGTACTTC	CASSTGTGNRETQYF
TRBV6-5	NA	many	TRBJ2-4	TGTGCCAGCAGTTACTGGGGTCCCGGATCTAACATTCAGTACTTC	CASSYWGPGSNIQYF
TRBV7-9	NA	many	TRBJ2-3	TGTGCCAGCAGCTACACAGATACGCAGTATTTT	CASSYTDTQYF
TRBV5-1	NA	many	TRBJ2-5	TGCGCCAGCAGCTTGGCCAGGGGGGGGACCCAAGAGACCCAGTACTTC	CASSLARGGTQETQYF
TRBV3-1	NA	many	TRBJ2-1	TGTGCCAGCAGCCACGGGACCACGAGGGATGAGCAGTTCTTC	CASSHGTTRDEQFF
TRBV18	NA	many	TRBJ2-3	TGTGCCAGCTCACCACCGCTGTACACAGATACGCAGTATTTT	CASSPPLYTDTQYF
TRBV5-6	NA	NA	TRBJ2-6	TGTGCCAGCAGCTCCCGGGCCGACTCTGGGGCCAACGTCCTGACTTTC	CASSSRADSGANVLTF
TRBV5-1	NA	many	TRBJ2-5	TGCGCCAGCAGCTTGACTGGGCCCTACGAGGGGACCCAGTACTTC	CASSLTGPYEGTQYF
TRBV7-3	NA	many	TRBJ2-3	TGTGCCAGCAGCCACTACCCCTTCCAAGGGCAGGGTGATCATACGCAGTATTTT	CASSHYPFQGQGDHTQYF
TRBV20-1	TRBD2	few	TRBJ2-5	TGCAGTGGGAGGGGTAGCGGGGGGGTTGGGGAGACCCAGTACTTC	CSGRGSGGVGETQYF
TRBV5-1	NA	few	TRBJ2-7	TGCGCCAGCAGCTTGGTAGGAACCTACGAGCAGTACTTC	CASSLVGTYEQYF
TRBV30	NA	many	TRBJ2-2	TGTGCCTGGAAGGATGGGGATGACACCGGGGAGCTGTTTTTT	CAWKDGDDTGELFF
TRBV6-4	TRBD1	many	TRBJ2-3	TGTGCCAGCAGAAGATGGGACAGTTTGGCAGATACGCAGTATTTT	CASRRWDSLADTQYF
TRBV5-1	NA	many	TRBJ2-5	TGCGCCAGCAGCGAGGGACCTTCGGAATGGACCCAGTACTTC	CASSEGPSEWTQYF
TRBV7-2	NA	many	TRBJ1-1	TGTGCCAGCAGCAAATACAGGGACACTGAAGCTTTCTTT	CASSKYRDTEAFF
TRBV20-1	NA	many	TRBJ2-1	TGCAGTGCGCGCTCAACCGGGACCCAAACGCCCCAACAGTTCTTC	CSARSTGTQTPQQFF
TRBV4-3	TRBD2	many	TRBJ2-1	TGCGCCAGCAGCCAAGATGTGAGGTACCTAGCGGGGGGGAATGAGCAGTTCTTC	CASSQDVRYLAGGNEQFF
TRBV20-1	NA	many	TRBJ1-2	TGCAGTGCTAGCGTCAGGGCGGAGGGCTACACCTTC	CSASVRAEGYTF
TRBV20-1	NA	NA	TRBJ1-2	TGCAGTGCCAGTGGAGGAGTAATGGACTATGGCTACACCTTC	CSASGGVMDYGYTF
TRBV10-3	TRBD2	NA	TRBJ2-2	TGTGCCATCAGTGGACTAGCGGGGGGCACCGGGGAGCTGTTTTTT	CAISGLAGGTGELFF
TRBV2	NA	many	TRBJ1-5	TGTGCCAGCAGTGTCTTCTCAATGGCGGCGAGCAATCAGCCCCAGCATTTT	CASSVFSMAASNQPQHF
TRBV7-2	TRBD2	many	TRBJ2-7	TGTGCCAGCAGCAACCCCGGGACTAGGCACTACGAGCAGTACTTC	CASSNPGTRHYEQYF
TRBV4-2	TRBD1	many	TRBJ1-2	TGTGCCAGCAGCCTGTATCCGGGACAGCAGAACTATGGCTACACCTTC	CASSLYPGQQNYGYTF
TRBV10-2	TRBD1	many	TRBJ2-3	TGCGCCAGCAGTGAGCAGGGGGGCACAGATACGCAGTATTTT	CASSEQGGTDTQYF
TRBV7-9	TRBD1	many	TRBJ1-1	TGTGCCAGCAGCTCGGGACAGGTGAACACTGAAGCTTTCTTT	CASSSGQVNTEAFF
TRBV4-2	TRBD2	many	TRBJ2-5	TGTGCCAGCAGCCACCCTCGGGACTACCCGTACCAAGAGACCCAGTACTTC	CASSHPRDYPYQETQYF
TRBV5-1	NA	NA	TRBJ1-2	TGCGCCAGCAGCTCTAAAACAGGCTCGGATAGCTACACCTTC	CASSSKTGSDSYTF
TRBV12-3/TRBV12-4	TRBD2	many	TRBJ2-1	TGTGCCAGCGGGCTAGCGGGGGTTCATGAGCAGTTCTTC	CASGLAGVHEQFF
TRBV5-4	NA	NA	TRBJ2-1	TGTGCCAGCAAAGAGGGGGGCCCGTGGTACAATGAGCAGTTCTTC	CASKEGGPWYNEQFF
TRBV15	NA	many	TRBJ2-3	TGTGCCACCAGCAGAGATACGGCCAGAGGTACGCAGTATTTT	CATSRDTARGTQYF
TRBV30	NA	many	TRBJ1-6	TGTGCCGGGACGACCCCGAGCTCCTATAATTCACCCCTCCACTTT	CAGTTPSSYNSPLHF
TRBV5-1	TRBD2	many	TRBJ2-5	TGCGCCAGCAGCTCCACTAGCGTGCAGACCCAGTACTTC	CASSSTSVQTQYF
TRBV20-1	NA	many	TRBJ1-1	TGCAGTGCTAGAGGGTCCCTTAACACTGAAGCTTTCTTT	CSARGSLNTEAFF
TRBV7-9	NA	few	TRBJ2-3	TGTGCCAGCAGCTTGACGGCAGATACGCAGTATTTT	CASSLTADTQYF
TRBV27	TRBD1	many	TRBJ2-3	TGTGCCAGCAGTAAAGCGGGACAGGGACGTCAATATACGCAGTATTTT	CASSKAGQGRQYTQYF
TRBV20-1	TRBD1	NA	TRBJ1-5	TGCAGTGCCCCGGACCTATCCAGGGGGCACCCCCAGCATTTT	CSAPDLSRGHPQHF
TRBV5-1	NA	many	TRBJ2-3	TGCGCCAGCAGCTTGGCGCAGGGTGCAGATACGCAGTATTTT	CASSLAQGADTQYF
TRBV5-1	TRBD2	many	TRBJ2-3	TGCGCCAGCGACCTACTAGCGGGGGGTAATACGCAGTATTTT	CASDLLAGGNTQYF
TRBV7-9	NA	NA	TRBJ2-2	TGTGCCAGCAGCCCGGCGGGGCCCACTACCGGGGAGCTGTTTTTT	CASSPAGPTTGELFF
TRBV5-1	TRBD1	many	TRBJ2-3	TGCGCCAGCAGCGACCGACAGGGCGGTGGCACAGATACGCAGTATTTT	CASSDRQGGGTDTQYF